The clone carrying this T cell receptor (beta chain) was seen a few times. The sample is drawn from a study of T-cell reconstitution after alpha-beta-depleted transplantation in children. Researchers prepared the TCRbeta library using unique molecular identifiers, the study reports. MiXCR, applied by TCRdb to the PCR reads, yields one record per CDR3 protein. The sample consists of hundreds of thousands of distinct CDR3 sequences, about 31% of them appearing once. The ends lost 1 base at V and 4 bases at J; junction bases unmatched: 7. CDR3 length: 18 amino acids. The chain links TRBV12-3 or TRBV12-4 to TRBJ2-3, with 14 bases fitting TRBD2. This sequence originates from a human donor who donated a stem cell graft to a child with aplastic anemia. Specimen: PBMCs from the stem cell graft donor, collected from the stem cell graft. The CDR3 sequence is CASSLGGLAGDNPDTQYF. CDR3 DNA sequence: TGTGCCAGCAGTTTAGGGGGACTAGCGGGAGATAATCCAGATACGCAGTATTTT.